This TCR beta chain is drawn from a study of CD8 T cells in Susac syndrome. Study context: When their blood was taken, the Susac syndrome patients had either not yet had any therapy, were taking corticosteroids, or were taking intravenous immunoglobulin alone. General study findings and limits: The CD4+ T cell repertoires in Susac syndrome were not clonally expanded.

It was with random hexamers that 0.5 to 1 ug RNA was reverse transcribed. The immunoSEQ assay covered 54 Vbeta and 13 Jbeta segments for CDR3. TCRdb reprocessed the immunoSEQ multiplex PCR reads via MiXCR and lists one record per CDR3 protein. The table includes about 180,000 distinct CDR3 sequences, 95% to 96% detected once. As judged by recently defined diagnostic criteria, patients with Susac syndrome had definite or probable disease. This CDR3 comprises 15 residues. CDR1 and CDR2 (germline): SGHVS, FQNEAQ. V lost 1 base to trimming and J lost 0 bases; unmatched junction nucleotides: 3. As for this clonotype: Its target is unknown.

The V call is TRBV7-8, the J call TRBJ2-7, with 7 bases identical to TRBD1. Sequencing input: CD4+ T cells from PBMCs. The TCR sequence derives from a human donor with Susac syndrome. This CDR3 is CASSLGAGGSYEQYV. The DNA for the CDR3 is TGTGCCAGCAGCTTAGGAGCAGGGGGCTCCTACGAGCAGTACGTC.